Below, one T cell receptor (beta chain) is given with its context. Its specificity is unknown. Germline V gives CDR1 PRHDT, CDR2 FYEKMQ (reference sequence). Trimming shortened V by 8 bases and J by 11 bases, and 10 bases separated the two germline ends. The CDR3 is 10 amino acids. The sample is drawn from a study of OX40 agonist ivuxolimab in advanced cancers. Overall study: Two cutaneous melanoma patients and one hepatocellular carcinoma patient, three in all, had partial responses.

Study outcomes and limitations: The antigens recognized by the expanded peripheral T cells, that is their antigen specificity, were not determined. It was also the case that some nonresponders had low normalized T-cell clonal expansion.

Method: immunoSEQ multiplex PCR; TCRdb's copy keeps in-frame clones and lacks some. Of roughly 75,000 clones listed, around 84% are singletons. The sample in question was CD4+ or CD8+ T cells sorted from blood, obtained in a trial of the OX40 agonist ivuxolimab. The gene calls are TRBV13 and TRBJ2-1; D ambiguous. The TCR originated in an adult with an advanced solid tumor such as melanoma, head and neck, liver or kidney cancer. CDR3 region: CASAHGKQFF. The DNA for the CDR3 is TGTGCCAGCGCCCATGGGAAGCAGTTCTTC.